This entry concerns a single T cell receptor beta chain. Its antigen remains unidentified. Germline lookup yields CDR1 SEHNR and CDR2 FQNEAQ (reference sequence). The V and J ends lost 5 bases and 1 base respectively, with 18 bases between them. The CDR3 covers 16 residues. A universal primer site was incorporated via template switching, and the cDNA contained unique molecular identifiers. TCRdb reanalysed the 5' RACE reads using MiXCR and keeps one entry per CDR3 protein. The table shows about 340,000 distinct CDR3 sequences, with 10% to 15% occurring only once. This entry is derived from a study of identical twins. Findings and caveats of the study: Twins' excess sharing was less marked for out-of-frame beta sequences. There was an excess of low generation probability in the out-of-frame alpha sequences that twins shared. The abundant beta clonotypes from cord blood had fewer insertions, and memory repertoires had none of this.

In addition, the sample was reused for a study of yellow fever vaccine responses in identical twins.

The receptor comes from a woman aged 18-35 years in good health. Material: CD8+ T cells sorted from blood. The chain couples TRBV7-9 to TRBJ2-7, with D tentatively TRBD1 or TRBD2 (5 bases each). Written as DNA, the CDR3 is TGTGCCAGCAGCCCCCGGGACGGAGAACCTTCCTACGAGCAGTACTTC. Translating it yields CASSPRDGEPSYEQYF.